This T cell receptor (beta chain) was documented in a study of cytomegalovirus exposure and HLA in healthy donors (dated 2017 in TCRdb). Some background on the complete study: An earlier analysis of more than 550 of the donors reported 276 Gb of sequence data and 117 million unique TCR beta sequences obtained from 180 million or so T cells. An early release covering just under 650 HLA-typed donors comprised 250 to 350 gigabases of sequencing data and around 86 million unique TCR sequences. Of the roughly 390 genotyped donors, approximately 80% fell in the genetic ancestry cluster associated with self-reported Caucasian donors. The study aimed to test whether cataloging public T cell receptors could reveal signatures of past pathogen exposure. The study used immunosequencing to profile the T cell repertoires of 666 subjects and linked those repertoires to cytomegalovirus serostatus. Along with the approximately 650-subject first cohort, a separate validation cohort of over 90 different subjects was used. To predict cytomegalovirus infection status, the study combined high-throughput TCR immunosequencing, statistical association of individual TCRs with disease status, and machine learning. To study patterns of TCR occurrence, a later analysis re-analyzed previously published TCR beta repertoires from 550 to 800 donors and added high-resolution HLA genotyping. Rather than drawing on any new phenotypic data, the later analysis identified candidate immune exposures from TCR beta sequences and the way those sequences occurred across donors. In an earlier analysis of 587 of the donors, high-throughput TCR beta sequencing was used to judge whether each TCR beta V gene segment behaved as functional or pseudogenic. Alongside the repertoire data, information on donor age, sex, ethnicity and CMV serostatus was compiled. A later genetic analysis took genome-wide SNP genotypes for about three fifths of the 666 donors and used that subset as a discovery cohort. Every repertoire in the discovery cohort had been generated on one and the same sequencing platform. HLA typing included class I and class II loci at four-digit resolution. The number of donors typed differed by locus, with 629-630 for A, B, C, DRB1 and DQB1, approximately 500 for DQA1, 606 for DPA1, and around 460 for DPB1. Roughly five DR-DQ haplotypes were handled as single units for association and clustering because linkage in the cohort was strong. On average, roughly 250,000 unique TCR beta nucleotide sequences were sequenced per donor among some 420 genotyped donors of the cohort, with approximately 18% of those sequences being non-productive. The investigation overall reported the following: In this cohort, only TCR beta chains were sequenced, and detectable features were limited by the absence of alpha or paired-chain data. Broadly in line with IMGT annotations, most TCR beta V segments showed up in productive rearrangements about 90% or about 30% of the time in an earlier analysis of several hundred of the donors. Compared with equally common non-associated chains, HLA-associated TCR beta chains in a later analysis were more clonally expanded and had lower generation probabilities. Because HLA typing was unavailable for some donors at each locus, only the typed subset was used in association tests. A later analysis found that most CMV-associated TCR beta chains appeared HLA-restricted, with HLA associations seemingly driven largely by CMV exposure. In the study, some 160 TCR beta chains were listed as associated with cytomegalovirus. In a later analysis, TCR association rates were found to vary across HLA loci, with the most associated TCRs seen for DRB1 alleles and the fewest for HLA-C alleles. In a later analysis, 16,951 TCR beta sequences were associated with specific HLA alleles at a false discovery rate of 0.05. Sequencing depth was assumed to be roughly uniform across donors in the presence/absence analyses, though that assumption may not hold. The classifier was reported to diagnose cytomegalovirus status with high specificity and sensitivity in both the original and validation cohorts. It was suggested by the authors that the approach could potentially be generalized to other disease states and immunological phenotypes. The earlier analysis of approximately 590 of the donors excluded fewer than 20 rarely observed V segments, including chromosome 9 orphons, because counts were too low. The only immune exposure information available for the cohort was CMV serostatus. In a later genetic analysis, fewer N-insertions in productive TCRs were reported among donors in an Asian-associated ancestry cluster than the roughly 700-donor mean. Most TCR sequences were observed very rarely across donors, whereas some public TCRs were present in many individuals. A later analysis reported that several top co-occurrence clusters appeared linked to parvovirus B19, influenza, CMV and Epstein-Barr virus. A group of highly shared sequence variants was considered likely to be a technical artifact of the sequencing pipeline. Linkage disequilibrium might explain the correlated functional status among segregating V segments, but an unknown experimental factor could not be excluded. A later genetic analysis associated a missense DCLRE1C variant with V-gene and J-gene trimming of TCR beta chains, and an independent cohort replicated the association. Strong co-occurrence of HLA alleles, especially DR and DQ, made assigning TCR associations to individual alleles difficult. A further reported finding was that TCR beta sequences accurately predicted the HLA-A and HLA-B alleles for most subjects in the first cohort. Some IMGT-functional V segments, including TRBV6-2 and TRBV6-3, could not be distinguished by the 87-base-pair reads and were therefore excluded. In vitro tests confirmed that a few of the cytomegalovirus-associated TCR beta chains recognize cytomegalovirus antigens.

Its CDR3 holds 14 amino acids, cysteine through phenylalanine. The sequence is cut down to CDR3 DNA, 42 bases in frame from base 1. Taken from the germline V gene, the CDR1 and CDR2 loops are LGHNA and YNFKEQ. Trimming leaves V shorter by 4 bases and J shorter by 4 bases, with the junction holding 5 bases beyond the gene matches. The cohort comprised around 700 healthy bone marrow donors. Cohort members were all nominally healthy when sampled, although unrecorded immune exposures were likely present. The donor was CMV seronegative and was included in the group of a few hundred seronegative cohort members. A peripheral blood sample was provided by each donor, and peripheral blood mononuclear cells were used for TCR beta sequencing. Genomic DNA was extracted from the blood cell samples with the Qiagen DNeasy Blood Extraction Kit. Library prep was done by the immunoSEQ multiplex PCR assay. The multiplex PCR relied on a mix of 60 forward primers for TCR Vbeta segments and 13 reverse primers for TCR Jbeta segments. The CDR3 region of rearranged TCR beta genes was amplified from genomic DNA with a multiplex PCR assay. The amplified TCR beta libraries were sequenced on the Illumina HiSeq System as 87-base-pair reads. The paper's processing steps were these. In a later analysis, 77 million or so unique TCR beta chains were counted across the approximately 670 repertoires, and roughly 10 million of these chains were shared by at least two donors. A nearest-neighbor algorithm error-corrected the raw reads and collapsed the reads into unique sequences, merging closely related sequences to remove PCR and sequencing errors. V, D and J gene segments were assigned by aligning CDR3 sequences to IMGT reference sequences. For a sequence to be retained, a match of at least six nucleotides to both a V gene segment and a J gene segment was required. Rearrangements were called productive when the CDR3 lacked stop codons and stayed in frame with V and J; all others were non-productive. CDR3 was defined by IMGT convention, running from the second conserved V-encoded cysteine to the conserved J-encoded phenylalanine. The earlier analysis of some 580 of the donors excluded any sequence lacking an unambiguous match to a single V gene segment. In an earlier analysis of approximately 500 of the donors, a V segment was called functional when productive rearrangements were above 56.7%, and segregating when the standard deviation between donors exceeded 5%. To diagnose cytomegalovirus status from the catalog of TCR beta chain sequences, a statistical classification framework was built. A later analysis assigned V and J genes by comparing TCR nucleotide sequences with IMGT/GENE-DB human TR gene sequences. Using the TCRdist pipeline, a later analysis assigned CDR3 sequences along with most-parsimonious VDJ recombination scenarios. In a later analysis, every TCR beta chain was defined by the combination of its CDR3 amino acid sequence and its V-gene family, and reads without a unique V-gene family were dropped. To address suspected cross-contamination and a sequencing artifact, a later analysis removed roughly 640 highly shared, low-generation-probability nucleotide sequences. For each public chain, a later analysis derived a clonal expansion index from normalized ranks of inferred template counts within each repertoire. Generation probabilities in a later analysis came from a VDJ recombination model fitted to out-of-frame rearrangements, and those results were checked against IGoR. In a later analysis, TCR-TCR, TCR-HLA and TCR-CMV co-occurrence was scored with hypergeometric tests, and a repertoire-size bias correction was applied to TCR pairs. In a later analysis, false discovery rates were estimated by permuting HLA or CMV assignments 20 times. In a later analysis, co-occurring TCRs were grouped with DBSCAN, and TCRdist sequence similarity was added when clustering was performed within HLA-allele-positive subsets. For co-occurrence clustering, repertoires with fewer than 30,000 or more than 120,000 public chains were excluded, along with four to six repertoires with anomalous nucleotide sharing. TCRdb's version of the immuneACCESS table is confined to in-frame rearrangements and falls short of the full clone set. An unresolved V gene accounts for under half of the shortfall where checked; the remainder is of unknown origin. The V and J calls and clone size come from that table; D and trimming were worked out from the DNA. The sample table on file contains roughly 62,000 clones. The ten largest clones represent roughly 4% of the sample.

Note on this clone: There is no known antigen for this receptor.

This chain is built from TRBV4-2 and TRBJ2-7; the junction holds 9 bases that match TRBD1. The receptor's source is a male donor in good health and CMV-seronegative. Input material: PBMCs. The nucleotide sequence is given as TGTGCCAGCAGCCGGGGACAGGGAGGGTACGAGCAGTACTTC. Its translation reads: CASSRGQGGYEQYF.